Listed below are T cell receptor beta chains from one sample, sequenced in a study of T cell changes during pregnancy in multiple sclerosis. Profiled with immunoSEQ multiplex PCR; TCRdb holds only in-frame clones, not every one. The data contain 45,000 to 50,000 clones, 94% of them singletons. The source material was CD8+ T cells from peripheral blood mononuclear cells, sampled before pregnancy. These receptors were collected from a female donor with multiple sclerosis, enrolled in a pregnancy study. The CDR3 runs from the conserved cysteine through the conserved F or W. Fields, in order: CDR3 protein, CDR3 DNA, V gene, CDR3 length, D gene, J gene, clone size. The D gene is left open where the match is weak. Size tells how often a clone was seen (once, few, many) or the class of an expanded clone, and some rows leave it out.

CASGRTSGSGEQYF,TGTGCCAGCGGAAGGACTAGCGGGAGTGGCGAGCAGTACTTC,TRBV28,14,TRBD2,TRBJ2-7,once
CASSFSGSGSAGELFF,TGCGCCAGCAGCTTCAGCGGTAGCGGGAGTGCCGGGGAGCTGTTTTTT,TRBV5-1,16,TRBD2,TRBJ2-2,.
CASSMGGSEQFF,TGTGCCAGCAGCATGGGGGGAAGTGAGCAGTTCTTC,TRBV7-3,12,.,TRBJ2-1,.
CSVLGGISTDTQYF,TGCAGCGTTTTGGGGGGAATTAGCACAGATACGCAGTATTTT,TRBV29-1,14,.,TRBJ2-3,.
CASSKVGAGLNTEAFF,TGTGCCAGTAGTAAGGTTGGGGCAGGTTTGAACACTGAAGCTTTCTTT,TRBV19,16,.,TRBJ1-1,.
CASSQGIAGYYEQYF,TGCGCCAGCAGCCAAGGGATAGCGGGATACTACGAGCAGTACTTC,TRBV4-3,15,TRBD2,TRBJ2-7,.
CASSQFQGEQYF,TGTGCCAGCAGCCAATTTCAGGGAGAGCAGTACTTC,TRBV16,12,.,TRBJ2-7,few
CASSGDSEGTEAFF,TGTGCCAGCAGCGGGGACAGCGAGGGCACTGAAGCTTTCTTT,TRBV13,14,TRBD1,TRBJ1-1,.
CASSEVSGAYQETQYF,TGTGCCAGCAGTGAAGTAAGCGGGGCGTACCAAGAGACCCAGTACTTC,TRBV6-1,16,TRBD2,TRBJ2-5,.
CASSLDPPGGAEAFF,TGTGCCAGCAGCTTAGATCCCCCGGGGGGAGCTGAAGCTTTCTTT,TRBV7-9,15,.,TRBJ1-1,.
CASSLGLVGQGAPEAFF,TGTGCCAGCAGCTTAGGCCTGGTAGGGCAGGGGGCTCCTGAAGCTTTCTTT,TRBV13,17,TRBD1,TRBJ1-1,.
CASSFFSDYGYTF,TGTGCCAGCAGTTTCTTCTCCGACTATGGCTACACCTTC,TRBV28,13,.,TRBJ1-2,.
CASSFGTGAYEQYF,TGTGCCAGCAGCTTCGGGACAGGGGCATACGAGCAGTACTTC,TRBV5-4,14,TRBD1,TRBJ2-7,.
CASSFHRGGADEQYF,TGTGCCAGCAGTTTTCACCGGGGGGGGGCAGACGAGCAGTACTTC,TRBV6-6,15,TRBD2,TRBJ2-7,.
CASSLAVKNEQFF,TGCGCCAGCAGTCTAGCGGTAAAGAATGAGCAGTTCTTC,TRBV10-2,13,TRBD2,TRBJ2-1,.
CASSVEGAGVTDTQYF,TGTGCCAGCAGCGTAGAAGGAGCGGGAGTCACAGATACGCAGTATTTT,TRBV9,16,TRBD2,TRBJ2-3,.
CASGVLAGELTYEQYF,TGTGCCAGCGGAGTACTAGCGGGAGAGTTAACCTACGAGCAGTACTTC,TRBV27,16,TRBD2,TRBJ2-7,.
CASSISGQNSYEQYF,TGTGCCAGTAGTATATCGGGACAAAACTCCTACGAGCAGTACTTC,TRBV19,15,.,TRBJ2-7,.
CASSLAGKGNTEAFF,TGTGCCAGCAGCTTGGCCGGGAAGGGCAACACTGAAGCTTTCTTT,TRBV5-6,15,.,TRBJ1-1,.
CSVDTYRDYGYTF,TGCAGCGTTGACACCTACAGGGACTATGGCTACACCTTC,TRBV29-1,13,.,TRBJ1-2,once
CSVEARGGAGEQYF,TGCAGCGTTGAAGCCCGGGGGGGGGCTGGAGAGCAGTACTTC,TRBV29-1,14,TRBD2,TRBJ2-7,.
CSVLPDSTGELFF,TGCAGCGTCCTACCGGACAGCACCGGGGAGCTGTTTTTT,TRBV29-1,13,.,TRBJ2-2,.
CASSLIGDWNTGELFF,TGTGCCAGCAGTTTAATAGGGGACTGGAACACCGGGGAGCTGTTTTTT,TRBV27,16,.,TRBJ2-2,once
CASGLGAGEVGYTIYF,TGTGCTAGTGGTTTGGGCGCAGGGGAAGTAGGATACACCATATATTTT,TRBV12-5,16,.,TRBJ1-3,.
CASSLVGGTRGTAGELFF,TGTGCCAGCAGCTTAGTCGGCGGAACTAGAGGAACCGCCGGGGAGCTGTTTTTT,TRBV7-8,18,.,TRBJ2-2,.
CASSQQGNMNTEAFF,TGTGCCAGCAGTCAGCAGGGGAACATGAACACTGAAGCTTTCTTT,TRBV27,15,.,TRBJ1-1,.
CASSHEYYRELYEQYF,TGTGCCAGCAGCCATGAATATTACAGGGAACTATACGAGCAGTACTTC,TRBV14,16,.,TRBJ2-7,.
CASSMYTGSTNEQFF,TGTGCCAGTAGTATGTATACCGGGAGCACGAATGAGCAGTTCTTC,TRBV19,15,.,TRBJ2-1,once
CASSQDRSGGIQPQHF,TGCGCCAGCAGCCAAGATAGGAGCGGGGGGATTCAGCCCCAGCATTTT,TRBV4-1,16,.,TRBJ1-5,.
CASSGASLPGELFF,TGTGCCAGCAGCGGAGCTTCACTCCCCGGGGAGCTGTTTTTT,TRBV27,14,.,TRBJ2-2,.
CASKGTSAYEQYF,TGTGCCAGCAAGGGGACTAGCGCCTACGAGCAGTACTTC,TRBV7-9,13,TRBD2,TRBJ2-7,.
CASSSWGQGRNTEAFF,TGCGCCAGCAGCTCCTGGGGACAGGGAAGGAACACTGAAGCTTTCTTT,TRBV5-1,16,TRBD1,TRBJ1-1,.
CASSSSGPYNEQFF,TGTGCCAGCAGCTCGAGCGGACCCTACAATGAGCAGTTCTTC,TRBV7-8,14,.,TRBJ2-1,.
CSVEQGYTF,TGCAGCGTTGAACAAGGCTACACCTTC,TRBV29-1,9,.,TRBJ1-2,.
CATSRDLGQSNEKLFF,TGTGCCACCAGCAGGGACTTGGGTCAGAGTAATGAAAAACTGTTTTTT,TRBV15,16,.,TRBJ1-4,.
CASSPIAGGVYNEQFF,TGCGCCAGCAGCCCAATAGCGGGAGGGGTATACAATGAGCAGTTCTTC,TRBV5-1,16,TRBD2,TRBJ2-1,.